This entry lists 25 T cell receptor beta chains sequenced from one sample in a study of neurological immune-mediated disorders. One entry per CDR3 protein, called by TCRdb with MiXCR from the 5' RACE reads. This repertoire shows tens of thousands of distinct CDR3 sequences, roughly 15% found once; its top ten account for roughly 7%. Sequencing used PBMCs. The receptors were sampled from a woman in her 50s in good health.

The chain uses TRBV7-6 and TRBJ2-7, with 7 bases identical to TRBD1. The CDR3 is 13 residues long. Germline V gives CDR1 SGHVS, CDR2 FNYEAQ. V shed 5 bases, J shed 10 bases, and the junction held 11 bases outside the gene matches. CDR3 DNA sequence: TGTGCCAGCAGCGCACAAGGACAGGCCCCACAGTACTTC. As protein: CASSAQGQAPQYF.

This clonotype was seen at least ten times. J is TRBJ1-2 and V is TRBV12-3 or TRBV12-4, with D possibly being TRBD1 (5 bases). The V end was cut by 3 bases, the J end by 8 bases, with 13 bases between. CDR3 size: 13 residues. The CDR3 loop reads CASSFGGIQGYTF. The CDR3, as DNA: TGTGCCAGCAGTTTTGGGGGAATCCAGGGCTACACCTTC.

This clonotype was detected ten times or more. This chain connects TRBV29-1 to TRBJ2-7; 8 bases match TRBD1. CDR3 length equals 13 residues. V lost 5 bases and J lost 3; bases outside the gene matches: 6. Germline CDR1 is SQVTM and CDR2 is ANQGSEA. The CDR3 DNA follows: TGCAGCGTTTCCGGGACAGGCATCTACGAGCAGTACTTC. This sequence encodes CSVSGTGIYEQYF.

This clonotype was detected many times. CDR3 protein: CASSWGDSKETQYF. The CDR3 nucleotides are TGCGCCAGCAGCTGGGGGGACAGCAAAGAGACCCAGTACTTC. V is TRBV5-1 and J is TRBJ2-5; possible D gene TRBD1, 7 bases. CDR1 is SGHRS and CDR2 is YFSETQ in the germline V gene. The V end was cut by 3 bases, the J end by 3 bases, with 12 bases between. The CDR3 spans 14 residues.

There are many counts of this clonotype. The chain is built from TRBV11-1 and TRBJ2-3; 7 bases agree with TRBD2. Unmatched junction bases numbered 18, after V lost 4 bases and J lost 5 bases. Germline CDR1 reads SGHAT; CDR2 reads FQDESV (reference sequence). The CDR3 length is 18 residues. The CDR3 sequence: CASSSTLDRTSALDTQYF. CDR3 DNA: TGTGCCAGCAGCTCGACCCTTGACCGAACTAGCGCGCTAGATACGCAGTATTTT.

At least ten counts were recorded for this clonotype. This chain links TRBV27 with TRBJ2-3; TRBD2 is a possible D gene (6 bases). With 1 base removed from V and 0 bases from J, the gap between germline ends came to 14 bases. This CDR3 is 17 amino acids long. Germline V gives CDR1 MNHEY, CDR2 SMNVEV (reference sequence). For the CDR3, the DNA is TGTGCCAGCAGTTTATATGCTGGCGGGATTAGCACAGATACGCAGTATTTT. It is translated as CASSLYAGGISTDTQYF.

This clonotype was observed many times. The V and J genes are TRBV5-1 and TRBJ2-1, with 9 bases matching TRBD1. The CDR3 sequence is 15 residues long. Germline lookup yields CDR1 SGHRS and CDR2 YFSETQ. Unmatched junction bases numbered 6, after V lost 4 bases and J lost 4 bases. CDR3 sequence: CASSLGTGKYNEQFF. As DNA, the CDR3 is TGCGCCAGCAGCCTAGGGACAGGGAAGTACAATGAGCAGTTCTTC. The complete variable domain, with remaining parts taken from reference TRBV5-1 and TRBJ2-1, reads KAGVTQTPRYLIKTRGQQVTLSCSPISGHRSVSWYQQTPGQGLQFLFEYFSETQRNKGNFPGRFSGRQFSNSRSEMNVSTLELGDSALYLCASSLGTGKYNEQFFGPGTRLTVL.

This clonotype occurred many times. The chain uses TRBV5-1 and TRBJ1-1, with unresolved D. Germline V lookup: CDR1 SGHRS, CDR2 YFSETQ. The CDR3 sequence is 14 residues long. With 7 bases removed from V and 3 bases from J, the gap between germline ends came to 16 bases. CDR3 protein: CASWKGSGDTEAFF. Here the CDR3 DNA reads TGCGCCAGCTGGAAAGGTAGCGGGGACACTGAAGCTTTCTTT.

This clonotype has ten or more counts. The germline gene is not matched at one end of the junction; a read error may be the cause. The rearrangement joins TRBV5-1 to TRBJ2-2; D not certain. The CDR3 has 13 amino acids. The germline CDR1 and CDR2 sequences are SGHRS and YFSETQ. In DNA, the CDR3 is TGTGCCAGCAGTTTAGGGTACACCGGGGAGCTGTTTTTT. Amino acid sequence: CASSLGYTGELFF. Drawing the rest from reference TRBV5-1 and TRBJ2-2, the complete variable domain is KAGVTQTPRYLIKTRGQQVTLSCSPISGHRSVSWYQQTPGQGLQFLFEYFSETQRNKGNFPGRFSGRQFSNSRSEMNVSTLELGDSALYLCASSLGYTGELFFGEGSRLTVL.

In its sample, this clonotype was seen many times. The V call is TRBV5-1, the J call TRBJ2-1; possibly TRBD2 for D (6 bases). This CDR3 has 15 residues. The V gene lost 0 bases and the J gene lost 9 bases, with 16 bases spanning the gap. CDR1 and CDR2 (germline): SGHRS, YFSETQ. Written as DNA, the CDR3 is TGCGCCAGCAGCTTGGGTTTTTCGGGGACTGGTGAGCAGTTCTTC. Encoded protein: CASSLGFSGTGEQFF.

This clonotype was seen many times. The CDR3 here is CSARTGLALDEQFF. DNA for the CDR3: TGCAGTGCTAGAACCGGACTAGCCCTGGATGAGCAGTTCTTC. The chain recombines TRBV20-1 with TRBJ2-1; 8 nucleotides align to TRBD2. Germline values: CDR1 DFQATT, CDR2 SNEGSKA (reference sequence). The CDR3 sequence is 14 residues long. The V segment lost 2 bases and the J segment 8 bases; nucleotides outside the gene matches: 8.

This clonotype was observed many times. This sequence joins TRBV5-1 and TRBJ2-5; no clear D gene. Deletions cut 0 bases from V and 4 bases from J, with 13 bases between. Germline CDR1 SGHRS, CDR2 YFSETQ. The CDR3 contains 15 residues. The CDR3 is CASSLESGPRETQYF. CDR3 sequence (DNA): TGCGCCAGCAGCTTGGAATCTGGGCCCCGAGAGACCCAGTACTTC.

This clonotype occurred many times. The chain recombines TRBV7-9 with TRBJ1-4; the D is unclear. The CDR3 runs to 14 residues. Trimming stripped 2 bases from V and 7 bases from J, with 11 bases between. Germline CDR1 SEHNR, CDR2 FQNEAQ (reference sequence). CDR3 bases: TGTGCCAGCAGCTTACTGAAGGACGCTGAAAAACTGTTTTTT. Protein sequence: CASSLLKDAEKLFF. The full variable domain, its missing parts supplied by reference TRBV7-9 and TRBJ1-4, is DTGVSQNPRHKITKRGQNVTFRCDPISEHNRLYWYRQTLGQGPEFLTYFQNEAQLEKSRLLSDRFSAERPKGSFSTLEIQRTEQGDSAMYLCASSLLKDAEKLFFGSGTQLSVL.

A few counts support this clonotype. The chain combines TRBV28 with TRBJ1-4; TRBD1 is a possible D gene (6 bases). The CDR3 covers 15 residues. V was cut by 5 bases and J by 6 bases, with 16 bases left in between. The germline CDR1 and CDR2 sequences are MDHEN and SYDVKM. The CDR3, as DNA: TGTGCCAGCAGTCTTACGACAGGTGTTTATGAAAAACTGTTTTTT. This translates into CASSLTTGVYEKLFF.

Many counts were recorded for this clonotype. The chain combines TRBV15 with TRBJ2-3; D might be TRBD2 (6 bases). V shed 4 bases and J shed 0 bases, with 11 bases lying between them. Germline V gene sequence: CDR1 LNHNV, CDR2 YYDKDF (reference sequence). This CDR3 is 15 amino acids long. The CDR3 protein is CATSIGTWSTDTQYF. The CDR3, as DNA: TGTGCCACCAGCATCGGGACTTGGAGCACAGATACGCAGTATTTT.

This clonotype was seen many times. The chain joins TRBV5-6 to TRBJ2-2; 9 bases fit TRBD1. Unmatched junction bases numbered 4, after V lost 3 bases and J lost 1 base. Germline V CDR1 and CDR2: SGHDT, YYEEEE. CDR3 size: 16 residues. The CDR3 DNA reads TGTGCCAGCAGCTGGTTGACAGGGGGGAACACCGGGGAGCTGTTTTTT. This encodes CASSWLTGGNTGELFF.

This clonotype was detected ten times or more. This chain uses TRBV7-2 with TRBJ2-5, with a possible D match to TRBD2 (7 bases). The germline V and J ends were trimmed by 4 bases and 2 bases, with 14 bases remaining between them. In germline, CDR1 is SGHTA, CDR2 FQGNSA. The CDR3 runs to 15 residues. The CDR3, as DNA: TGTGCCAGCAGCTATTCCCGGGGGGCGCAAGAGACCCAGTACTTC. Encoded protein: CASSYSRGAQETQYF.

This clonotype showed up many times. The chain has TRBV9 and TRBJ1-3; 7 positions agree with TRBD1. Germline V gives CDR1 SGDLS, CDR2 YYNGEE. Losses at the gene ends were 0 bases for V and 0 bases for J; bases not matched to a gene: 3. The CDR3 runs to 16 residues. The CDR3 reads CASSVGGGLSGNTIYF. CDR3 DNA: TGTGCCAGCAGCGTAGGAGGGGGCCTCTCTGGAAACACCATATATTTT.

This clonotype was counted only a few times. The gene calls are TRBV27 and TRBJ2-7; D is perhaps TRBD1 (6 bases). V lost 3 bases and J 5 bases, leaving 11 bases between the germline ends. This CDR3 spans 13 amino acids. Germline V gene lookup returns CDR1 MNHEY and CDR2 SMNVEV (reference sequence). CDR3 loop: CASSFKGENEQYV. The DNA of the CDR3 is TGTGCCAGCAGTTTTAAGGGGGAGAACGAGCAGTACGTC.

This clonotype was observed many times. The CDR3 protein is CSAIPGQKAFF. The DNA for the CDR3 is TGCAGTGCTATACCGGGACAGAAAGCTTTCTTT. This chain uses TRBV20-1 with TRBJ1-1, with 7 positions matching TRBD1. The trim removed 4 bases at V and 9 bases at J, leaving 5 bases unmatched. The CDR3 runs to 11 residues. Germline loops: CDR1 DFQATT, CDR2 SNEGSKA (reference sequence).

This clonotype was counted at least ten times. This chain links TRBV28 with TRBJ2-5; D is perhaps TRBD1 (6 bases). CDR3 length: 13 residues. V dropped 7 bases and J dropped 2 bases, with 11 bases sitting between them. Germline V gene lookup returns CDR1 MDHEN and CDR2 SYDVKM. In DNA form, the CDR3 reads TGTGCCAGCACCACAGGGTGGCAAGAGACCCAGTACTTC. This encodes CASTTGWQETQYF.

This clonotype was found many times. The V gene is TRBV7-2, the J gene TRBJ1-1, with D possibly being TRBD1 (5 bases). The V gene's germline CDR1 is SGHTA and CDR2 FQGNSA. V lost 0 bases to trimming and J lost 1 base, with 9 bases between them. CDR3 length: 15 residues. As DNA, the CDR3 is TGTGCCAGCAGCTTAGCATGGGGGTCGAACACTGAAGCTTTCTTT. It is translated as CASSLAWGSNTEAFF. The whole variable domain, filled in from reference TRBV7-2 and TRBJ1-1, reads GAGVSQSPSNKVTEKGKDVELRCDPISGHTALYWYRQSLGQGLEFLIYFQGNSAPDKSGLPSDRFSAERTGGSVSTLTIQRTQQEDSAVYLCASSLAWGSNTEAFFGQGTRLTVV.

This clonotype appeared many times. DNA for the CDR3: TGTGCCAGCAGTCGGGCTAGCGGGGTGTCAACAGATACGCAGTATTTT. Residues: CASSRASGVSTDTQYF. This chain links TRBV6-1 with TRBJ2-3; 9 bases fit TRBD2. V shed 5 bases and J 3 bases; nucleotides not matched to a gene: 9. CDR1 and CDR2 from the germline V gene are MNHNS and SASEGT. The CDR3 totals 16 residues.

For this clonotype: This clone may be a read error of a much larger clone one base away. V gene TRBV29-1 combines with J gene TRBJ2-7; D is uncertain. Germline CDR1 SQVTM, CDR2 ANQGSEA. V lost 7 bases and J lost 3, with 10 bases in between. The length of the CDR3 is 11 residues. CDR3 coding DNA: TGCAGCGGTAAGATCTTCTACGAGCAGTACTTC. Encoded protein: CSGKIFYEQYF.

This clonotype was recorded many times. V usage is TRBV5-1 and J usage is TRBJ2-3, with 9 positions matching TRBD2. CDR3 length equals 14 residues. Germline lookup yields CDR1 SGHRS and CDR2 YFSETQ. V gave up 1 base and J gave up 6 bases; unmatched junction bases: 3. The CDR3 here is CASSLSGGPDTQYF. The CDR3 nucleotides read TGCGCCAGCAGCTTGAGCGGGGGGCCGGATACGCAGTATTTT.